A single sample is the source of the 9 T cell receptor beta chains below, sequenced in a study of human T cells and chemical hapten exposure. TCRdb itself ran the RACE reads through MiXCR, one entry per CDR3 protein. The data show over 300,000 distinct CDR3 sequences, roughly 5.3% seen once. The time point was: pre-sensitization, week 0. Described treatment: therapeutic diphenylcyclopropenone sensitization with weekly scalp DPC. This specimen was whole blood, taken in connection with sensitization to the hapten diphenylcyclopropenone (DPC). These receptors were collected from a woman in her forties or fifties with alopecia areata. Some clones in this sample may be carry-over from other donors' samples.

The table lists this clonotype with many counts. The V and J genes are TRBV3-1 and TRBJ1-3, with D possibly being TRBD1 (5 bases). V was pared by 0 bases and J by 2 bases, with 17 bases between. This CDR3 comprises 18 residues. Germline values: CDR1 LGHDT, CDR2 YNNKEL (reference sequence). In nucleotides, the CDR3 is TGTGCCAGCAGCCAAGAAGGTGGCAGGGTGAGGACTGGAAACACCATATATTTT. Protein: CASSQEGGRVRTGNTIYF.

The chain is built from TRBV27 and TRBJ2-1, with 7 bases identical to TRBD2. The CDR3 contains 13 residues. Germline CDR1 and CDR2: MNHEY and SMNVEV (reference sequence). The trim removed 10 bases at V and 2 bases at J, leaving 5 bases unmatched. This chain's CDR3 is CATQAGPYNEQFF. The CDR3 DNA sequence: TGTGCCACGCAAGCGGGACCCTACAATGAGCAGTTCTTC.

The chain is built from TRBV28 and TRBJ1-5, with a possible D match to TRBD1 (5 bases). The CDR3 totals 16 residues. The V gene's germline CDR1 is MDHEN and CDR2 SYDVKM. V was pared by 6 bases and J by 2 bases, with 17 bases between. The CDR3 DNA follows: TGTGCCAGCAGCATCGGCGGGGGTTGGGGCAATCAGCCCCAGCATTTT. The encoded protein is CASSIGGGWGNQPQHF.

This chain joins TRBV5-6 and TRBJ2-1; D ambiguous. This CDR3 has 14 residues. Germline assignment: CDR1 SGHDT and CDR2 YYEEEE. Trimming stripped 2 bases from V and 0 bases from J, with 6 bases between. The CDR3 DNA is TGTGCCAGCAGCTTCCAGACCTCCTACAATGAGCAGTTCTTC. Encoded protein: CASSFQTSYNEQFF.

This clonotype was detected a few times. The chain links TRBV2 to TRBJ1-2, with TRBD1 as a possible D gene (5 bases). Germline CDR1 reads SNHLY; CDR2 reads FYNNEI. Trimming cost V 7 bases and J 6 bases, with 15 bases left between them. This CDR3 region has 13 residues. The CDR3 loop reads CASNEGTGHGYTF. The CDR3, as DNA: TGTGCCAGCAACGAGGGCACAGGCCATGGCTACACCTTC.

This clonotype showed up many times. The chain joins TRBV20-1 to TRBJ2-1; unclear D gene. This CDR3 has 12 amino acids. From germline, CDR1 is DFQATT and CDR2 SNEGSKA (reference sequence). Trimming removed 6 bases from V and 8 bases from J, with 14 bases in between. The CDR3 bases are TGCAGTGCGCAAAGGGAACGGGATGAGCAGTTCTTC. Protein sequence: CSAQRERDEQFF.

This clonotype was seen many times. The rearrangement links TRBV7-8 to TRBJ2-6; D not resolved. V dropped 2 bases and J dropped 2 bases, with 7 bases sitting between them. The CDR3 is 15 residues long. Germline V lookup: CDR1 SGHVS, CDR2 FQNEAQ. CDR3: CASSLKRTGANVLTF. The DNA for the CDR3 is TGTGCCAGCAGCTTAAAGAGAACTGGGGCCAACGTCCTGACTTTC.

This clonotype has at least ten counts. V gene TRBV24-1 combines with J gene TRBJ2-2, with D possibly TRBD1 on 5 matching bases. Germline-derived CDR1 and CDR2 are KGHDR and SFDVKD. Trimming removed 0 bases from V and 7 bases from J, with 11 bases in between. CDR3 length: 15 residues. CDR3 loop: CATSDLKGPSGELFF. The CDR3 bases are TGTGCCACCAGTGATTTGAAGGGGCCGAGCGGGGAGCTGTTTTTT.

This clonotype was seen ten or more times. This chain uses TRBV2 with TRBJ2-4; possibly TRBD1 for D (6 bases). Per germline, CDR1 SNHLY and CDR2 FYNNEI. Trimming cost V 3 bases and J 2 bases, with 8 bases left between them. CDR3 length: 14 amino acids. The CDR3 here is CASSEDSSKNIQYF. The CDR3 DNA reads as TGTGCCAGCAGTGAGGACAGTTCCAAAAACATTCAGTACTTC.